The 24 T cell receptor beta chains below were found in one sample sequenced in a study of blood T cell repertoires in COVID-19. Profiled with immunoSEQ multiplex PCR; TCRdb holds only in-frame clones, not every one. Of about 240,000 clones in the sample, around 87% were seen once. The sequencing sample was made of peripheral blood. These receptor sequences come from a woman aged 70 to 79 with active or convalescent COVID-19.

The rearrangement links TRBV6-6 to TRBJ1-1, with D perhaps matching TRBD1 (6 bases). Trimming shortened V by 7 bases and J by 3 bases, and 18 bases separated the two germline ends. CDR1 and CDR2 from the germline V gene are MNHNY and SVGAGI (reference sequence). The CDR3 consists of 15 residues. CDR3 DNA: TGTGCCAGCAACTACAACCTTGGACAGCACACTGAAGCTTTCTTT. Its translation is CASNYNLGQHTEAFF.

The chain joins TRBV6-2 or TRBV6-3 to TRBJ1-1; no clear D gene. Germline loops: CDR1 MNHEY, CDR2 SVGEGT. The ends were cut back, 4 bases at V and 0 bases at J, with 6 bases in the middle. The CDR3 is 13 amino acids. The CDR3 is CASSFQLNTEAFF. Written as DNA, the CDR3 is TGTGCCAGCAGTTTTCAATTGAACACTGAAGCTTTCTTT.

The chain employs TRBV7-9 and TRBJ1-5; 10 bases are shared with TRBD1. The length of the CDR3 is 14 residues. The germline V gene has CDR1 SEHNR and CDR2 FQNEAQ (reference sequence). The trim removed 3 bases at V and 6 bases at J, leaving 2 bases unmatched. The CDR3 protein is CASSLTGGSQPQHF. The CDR3 bases are TGTGCCAGCAGCTTGACAGGGGGCAGTCAGCCCCAGCATTTT.

The V call is TRBV24-1, the J call TRBJ2-1, with 8 bases aligning to TRBD2. This CDR3 is 17 amino acids long. V shed 0 bases and J 6 bases; nucleotides not matched to a gene: 9. Looked up from germline, CDR1 is KGHDR and CDR2 is SFDVKD. CDR3 sequence: CATSDLSAGGFVNEQFF. For the CDR3, the DNA is TGTGCCACCAGTGATTTGTCCGCGGGGGGTTTCGTCAATGAGCAGTTCTTC.

The chain combines TRBV19 with TRBJ2-7; D unresolved. This CDR3 is built from 13 residues. Looked up from germline, CDR1 is LNHDA and CDR2 is SQIVND (reference sequence). The V and J ends lost 2 bases and 1 base respectively, with 6 bases between them. This CDR3 is CASSIRTSYEQYF. In DNA, the CDR3 is TGTGCCAGTAGTATACGCACTTCCTACGAGCAGTACTTC.

This rearrangement joins TRBV15 to TRBJ1-4; D is unclear. V gave up 11 bases and J gave up 5 bases, with 15 bases separating them. Germline V gene sequence: CDR1 LNHNV, CDR2 YYDKDF (reference sequence). The CDR3 totals 13 residues. CDR3 sequence: CAASRGGNEKLFF. In DNA form, the CDR3 reads TGTGCCGCATCCAGAGGAGGAAATGAAAAACTGTTTTTT.

J is TRBJ1-1 and V is TRBV3-1 (or the pseudogene TRBV3-2), with 9 bases that match TRBD1. V dropped 3 bases and J dropped 4; count of bases not matched to a gene: 3. This CDR3 comprises 14 residues. Germline CDR1 is LGHDT and CDR2 is YNNKEL (reference sequence). CDR3 sequence: CASSHKQGATEAFF. CDR3 nucleotides: TGTGCCAGCAGCCATAAACAGGGGGCCACTGAAGCTTTCTTT.

The chain recombines TRBV7-9 with TRBJ2-4; no clear D gene. The V end was cut by 5 bases, the J end by 0 bases, with 8 bases between. CDR3 length: 14 amino acids. Germline assignment: CDR1 SEHNR and CDR2 FQNEAQ (reference sequence). This CDR3 is CASSETSAKNIQYF. CDR3 DNA: TGTGCCAGCAGCGAAACTTCAGCCAAAAACATTCAGTACTTC.

As regards this clone: Other DNA sequences in the sample encode the same CDR3. The rearrangement uses TRBV5-1 and TRBJ1-3; 8 bases match TRBD1. J was trimmed by 4 bases and V by 0 bases; bases with no gene match: 0. This CDR3 contains 14 residues. Germline V gene lookup returns CDR1 SGHRS and CDR2 YFSETQ. CDR3 region: CASSLGQGGNTIYF. CDR3 DNA sequence: TGCGCCAGCAGCTTGGGACAGGGGGGAAACACCATATATTTT. The whole variable domain, filled in from reference TRBV5-1 and TRBJ1-3, reads KAGVTQTPRYLIKTRGQQVTLSCSPISGHRSVSWYQQTPGQGLQFLFEYFSETQRNKGNFPGRFSGRQFSNSRSEMNVSTLELGDSALYLCASSLGQGGNTIYFGEGSWLTVV.

The V gene is TRBV11-2, the J gene TRBJ1-1; D uncertain. Germline V gene data show CDR1 as SGHAT and CDR2 as FQNNGV. This CDR3 contains 11 residues. Trimming stripped 4 bases from V and 10 bases from J, with 10 bases between. CDR3 residues: CASSSRGGAFF. CDR3 nucleotide sequence: TGTGCCAGCAGCTCTAGAGGTGGAGCTTTCTTT.

This chain links TRBV7-2 with TRBJ2-5; tentative D call: TRBD2 (5 bases). Trimming left V 5 bases short and J 3 bases short, with 10 bases between. The CDR3 totals 13 residues. Germline V gene sequence: CDR1 SGHTA, CDR2 FQGNSA. CDR3 amino acids: CASSPNGEETQYF. CDR3 sequence (DNA): TGTGCCAGCAGCCCCAACGGGGAAGAGACCCAGTACTTC.

The chain uses TRBV25-1 and TRBJ1-5, with 10 positions matching TRBD1. V trimming: 4 bases; J trimming: 4 bases; junction bases outside the gene matches: 13. This CDR3 region has 18 residues. Germline V gene lookup returns CDR1 MGHDK and CDR2 SYGVNS. The CDR3 sequence is CASSGGQGVDTLNQPQHF. CDR3 in DNA: TGTGCCAGCAGTGGAGGACAGGGGGTCGATACGTTAAATCAGCCCCAGCATTTT.

J is TRBJ2-3 and V is TRBV5-8; TRBD1 might be the D (5 bases). V dropped 5 bases and J dropped 1 base, with 17 bases sitting between them. This CDR3 contains 16 residues. The germline V gene has CDR1 SGHTS and CDR2 YDEGEE. CDR3 sequence: CASSWAKGIGTDTQYF. CDR3 nucleotides: TGTGCCAGCAGTTGGGCCAAGGGGATTGGCACAGATACGCAGTATTTT.

This clone showed up just a few times. CDR3 sequence: CASKTYAGSWEKLFF. For the CDR3, the DNA is TGTGCCAGCAAGACCTACGCGGGAAGTTGGGAAAAACTGTTTTTT. This chain uses TRBV6-5 with TRBJ1-4; unclear D gene. CDR3 length: 15 amino acids. The V and J ends lost 7 bases and 8 bases respectively, with 20 bases between them. Germline V gene sequence: CDR1 MNHEY, CDR2 SVGAGI.

The chain employs TRBV4-1 and TRBJ2-5; no clear D gene. Trimming pared 0 bases from V and 5 bases from J, leaving 7 bases between. Germline CDR1 reads MGHRA; CDR2 reads YSYEKL. There are 13 residues in the CDR3. As DNA, the CDR3 is TGCGCCAGCAGCCAAGATAAACTGGAGACCCAGTACTTC. Residues: CASSQDKLETQYF.

This chain connects TRBV11-2 to TRBJ2-7; 7 bases are a match to TRBD2. This CDR3 has 17 residues. Germline V gene sequence: CDR1 SGHAT, CDR2 FQNNGV. The V gene end was trimmed by 0 bases and the J gene end by 3 bases; junction bases not matched to a gene: 11. CDR3 sequence reads: CASSLDRNSPGGYEQYF. CDR3 nucleotide sequence: TGTGCCAGCAGCTTAGATCGGAACTCCCCGGGGGGCTACGAGCAGTACTTC. Based on the CDR3 plus reference TRBV11-2 and TRBJ2-7, the full variable domain is EAGVAQSPRYKIIEKRQSVAFWCNPISGHATLYWYQQILGQGPKLLIQFQNNGVVDDSQLPKDRFSAERLKGVDSTLKIQPAKLEDSAVYLCASSLDRNSPGGYEQYFGPGTRLTVT.

The chain employs TRBV7-8 and TRBJ2-7; TRBD1 matches at 9 bases. With V trimmed by 0 bases and J by 4 bases, 7 bases remained unmatched. CDR1 SGHVS and CDR2 FQNEAQ come from the germline V gene. The CDR3 runs 16 residues. DNA for the CDR3: TGTGCCAGCAGCTTAGCCGTCCCGGGACAGGGTTACGAGCAGTACTTC. Translation: CASSLAVPGQGYEQYF.

This clone was recorded only once. This rearrangement joins TRBV24-1 to TRBJ2-5, with 9 nucleotides matching TRBD1. Germline V lookup: CDR1 KGHDR, CDR2 SFDVKD. Trimming at V came to 4 bases and at J to 5 bases, leaving 7 bases not matched to a gene. This CDR3 is 15 amino acids long. CDR3 nucleotide sequence: TGTGCCACCAGTGACAAAACAGGGGGCCAGGAGACCCAGTACTTC. Residues: CATSDKTGGQETQYF.

The CDR3 coding sequence is TGTGCCACCAGCTCCCCGCGCCCGGGGACTGAAGCTTTCTTT. Protein product: CATSSPRPGTEAFF. The chain links TRBV15 to TRBJ1-1; D uncertain. Deletions cut 5 bases from V and 5 bases from J, with 15 bases between. This CDR3 has 14 amino acids. Germline loops: CDR1 LNHNV, CDR2 YYDKDF (reference sequence).

The rearrangement joins TRBV6-5 to TRBJ2-2; possible D gene TRBD1, 6 bases. In germline, CDR1 is MNHEY, CDR2 SVGAGI. This CDR3 has 16 amino acids. Trimming shortened V by 2 bases and J by 0 bases, and 10 bases separated the two germline ends. The CDR3 spells CASSYQGPSNTGELFF. The CDR3, as DNA: TGTGCCAGCAGTTACCAGGGGCCCTCGAACACCGGGGAGCTGTTTTTT.

The chain joins TRBV11-2 to TRBJ2-2; D perhaps matches TRBD2 (5 bases). V was clipped by 6 bases and J by 4 bases, with 15 bases between them. Germline CDR1 and CDR2: SGHAT and FQNNGV. The CDR3 loop spans 15 amino acids. The DNA for the CDR3 is TGTGCCAGCAGAGTTCCGGGAACGGTCACCGGGGAGCTGTTTTTT. Translated: CASRVPGTVTGELFF.

This clone has only a few counts. The chain combines TRBV19 with TRBJ1-5; the D is unclear. The germline V gene encodes CDR1 LNHDA and CDR2 SQIVND (reference sequence). The V end lost 3 bases, the J end lost 3 bases, and 12 bases lay between the germline ends. The CDR3 runs 15 residues. The CDR3 nucleotides are TGTGCCAGTAGTATCGCCTACAGCCTCAATCAGCCCCAGCATTTT. Its translation: CASSIAYSLNQPQHF.

This clone has only a few counts. The rearrangement joins TRBV19 to TRBJ1-1; TRBD1 agrees at 10 bases. The junction had 11 bases not matched to a gene; V was cut back by 5 bases and J by 5 bases. Germline assignment: CDR1 LNHDA and CDR2 SQIVND (reference sequence). There are 16 residues in the CDR3. The CDR3 loop is CASSSTRQGAQTEAFF. The CDR3 DNA reads TGTGCCAGTAGTTCCACTCGACAGGGGGCGCAAACTGAAGCTTTCTTT.

Only one count was recorded for this clone. The chain carries TRBV19 and TRBJ1-4; TRBD1 matches 9 bases. Germline V gene data show CDR1 as LNHDA and CDR2 as SQIVND (reference sequence). J lost 8 bases, V lost 4 bases, and 5 bases had no gene match. CDR3 length: 14 residues. CDR3 coding DNA: TGTGCCAGTAGTACCACAGGGGGCGGGGAAAAACTGTTTTTT. Protein product: CASSTTGGGEKLFF.